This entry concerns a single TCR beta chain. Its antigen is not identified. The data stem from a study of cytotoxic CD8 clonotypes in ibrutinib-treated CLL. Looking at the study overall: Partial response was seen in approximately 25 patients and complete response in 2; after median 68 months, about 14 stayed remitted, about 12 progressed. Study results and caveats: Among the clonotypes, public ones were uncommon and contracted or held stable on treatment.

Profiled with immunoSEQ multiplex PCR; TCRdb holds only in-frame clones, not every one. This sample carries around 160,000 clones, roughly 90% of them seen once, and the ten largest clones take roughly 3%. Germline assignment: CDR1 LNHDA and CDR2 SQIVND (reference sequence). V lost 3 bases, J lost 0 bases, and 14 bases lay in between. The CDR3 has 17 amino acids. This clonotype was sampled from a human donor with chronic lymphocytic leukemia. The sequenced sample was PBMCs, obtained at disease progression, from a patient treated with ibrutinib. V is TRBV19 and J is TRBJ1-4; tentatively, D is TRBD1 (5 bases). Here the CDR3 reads CASSIPQGSATNEKLFF. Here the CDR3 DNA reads TGTGCCAGTAGTATTCCGCAGGGAAGTGCAACTAATGAAAAACTGTTTTTT.